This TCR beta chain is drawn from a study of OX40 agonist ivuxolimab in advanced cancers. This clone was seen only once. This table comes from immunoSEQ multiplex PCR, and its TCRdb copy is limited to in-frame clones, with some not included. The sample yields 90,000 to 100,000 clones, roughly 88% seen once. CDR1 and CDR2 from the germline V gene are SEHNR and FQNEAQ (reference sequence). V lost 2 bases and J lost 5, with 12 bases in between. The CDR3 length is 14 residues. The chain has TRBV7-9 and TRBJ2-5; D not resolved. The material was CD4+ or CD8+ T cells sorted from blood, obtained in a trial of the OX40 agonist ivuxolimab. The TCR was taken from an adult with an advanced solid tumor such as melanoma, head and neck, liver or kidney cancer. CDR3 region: CASSLILEYETQYF. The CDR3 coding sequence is TGTGCCAGCAGCTTAATCTTGGAATATGAGACCCAGTACTTC.